These T cell receptor beta chains were read from a single sample in a study of beta chain features in type 1 diabetes. The data were produced by immunoSEQ multiplex PCR, yet TCRdb's version contains in-frame clones alone and is incomplete. The table shows fewer than 250,000 clones, with 68% occurring only once. The sample comprised naive CD4+ T cells from blood. These receptors were obtained from a man aged 30 to 45 in good health. Both conserved end residues are part of each CDR3. Fields, in order: clone size, D gene, J gene, V gene, CDR3 DNA, CDR3 protein. The D gene is left open where the match is weak. Size is omitted from some rows. Given values are once, few, many or a class for expanded clones.

-,TRBD1,TRBJ2-1,TRBV6-6,TGTGCCAGCAGTTCAAGGGACAGGGCCTACAATGAGCAGTTCTTC,CASSSRDRAYNEQFF
-,-,TRBJ2-3,TRBV30,TGTGCCTGGAGTGTCAGCCCGGCTACGCAGTATTTT,CAWSVSPATQYF
-,TRBD1,TRBJ2-7,TRBV6-5,TGTGCCAGCAGTCCAGGACAGGGTTCATACGAGCAGTACTTC,CASSPGQGSYEQYF
-,-,TRBJ2-2,TRBV29-1,TGCAGCGTTGAAGACAGTCCGAACACCGGGGAGCTGTTTTTT,CSVEDSPNTGELFF
-,TRBD2,TRBJ2-4,TRBV30,TGTGCCTGGAGTCTTCGAGCGGGGGGATCCAAAAACATTCAGTACTTC,CAWSLRAGGSKNIQYF
-,-,TRBJ2-5,TRBV29-1,TGCAGCGGGGTGAGCGGCGGCGAGACCCAGTACTTC,CSGVSGGETQYF
-,TRBD1,TRBJ1-1,TRBV5-1,TGCGCCAGCAGCTCCCGGGACAGAAACACTGAAGCTTTCTTT,CASSSRDRNTEAFF
-,TRBD1,TRBJ2-1,TRBV5-1,TGCGCCAGCAGCGACGGACAGGGCAATGAGCAGTTCTTC,CASSDGQGNEQFF
few,-,TRBJ2-5,TRBV9,TGTGCCAGCAGCGTAGGGATCCAGGCCCAAGAGACCCAGTACTTC,CASSVGIQAQETQYF
-,TRBD2,TRBJ2-1,TRBV2,TGTGCCAGCAGACCCCCAGCGGGGGGAGGCCTCCCTGGGGATGAGCAGTTCTTC,CASRPPAGGGLPGDEQFF
-,-,TRBJ2-5,TRBV5-1,TGCGCCAGCAGCCCTTTGACCCCCGAGACCCAGTACTTC,CASSPLTPETQYF
-,-,TRBJ1-2,TRBV30,TGTGCCCAGAGCAGATCCTGGGGCTACACCTTC,CAQSRSWGYTF
-,-,TRBJ2-7,TRBV5-1,TGCGCCAGCAGCGCCAATGGACAGAACTACGAGCAGTACTTC,CASSANGQNYEQYF
few,TRBD2,TRBJ2-1,TRBV2,TGTGCCAGCAGCCCACTAGCGAATGAGCAGTTCTTC,CASSPLANEQFF
once,TRBD1,TRBJ2-7,TRBV28,TGTGCCAGCAGTTTCCTCGGACAGGAGAGATCCTACGAGCAGTACTTC,CASSFLGQERSYEQYF
few,-,TRBJ1-2,TRBV7-2,TGTGCCAGCAGCTTAGAACGGTTCTATGGCTACACCTTC,CASSLERFYGYTF
-,-,TRBJ1-6,TRBV30,TGTGCCTGGAGTTTTGGTGGGGGAGGCGATTCACCCCTCCACTTT,CAWSFGGGGDSPLHF